This T cell receptor (beta chain) was identified in a study of regulatory T cells in long-lasting Graves disease. The authors built TCR beta libraries using iRepertoire HTBI primers and Arm-PCR of CDR3 regions. TCRdb independently ran MiXCR on the multiplex PCR reads; one entry per CDR3 protein. The sample consists of a few hundred thousand distinct CDR3 sequences, 21% of them appearing once. This clonotype was seen many times. Time point here: persistent/refractory GD, antithyroid drugs over 5 years with positive TRAb. RNA from PBMCs was the source of the TCR library. Staff took around 9.7 milliliters of peripheral blood and put it into EDTA tubes. Sequences were derived from peripheral blood mononuclear cells (PBMCs), sampled when the disease was refractory, from a patient treated with antithyroid drugs. This TCR derives from a female donor with Graves disease.

The CDR3 sequence is CSASRLAGIETQYF. The CDR3 nucleotides read TGCAGTGCTTCTCGACTAGCGGGGATAGAGACCCAGTACTTC. This rearrangement joins TRBV20-1 to TRBJ2-5, with 11 bases lining up with TRBD2. The CDR3 runs to 14 residues. The trim removed 5 bases at V and 4 bases at J, leaving 6 bases unmatched. CDR1 is DFQATT and CDR2 is SNEGSKA in the germline V gene (reference sequence).